A single sample gave rise to the 18 T cell receptor beta chains below, sequenced in a study of T cell responses to AZD1222 COVID-19 vaccine. Libraries were prepared by immunoSEQ multiplex PCR; TCRdb keeps only in-frame clonotypes and omits some of them. The sample yields tens of thousands of clones, 70% to 90% seen once. The sequencing here drew on peripheral blood, taken 28 days after the second AZD1222 dose. These receptors originate from an adult who received the AZD1222 COVID-19 vaccine.

As DNA, the CDR3 is TGTGCCAGCAGCTTGGTTGGGCGATATTATGGCTACACCTTC. Encoded protein: CASSLVGRYYGYTF. The genes are TRBV5-6 and TRBJ1-2, with no clear D. The germline V and J ends were trimmed by 0 bases and 5 bases, with 11 bases remaining between them. The CDR3 length is 14 residues. Germline values: CDR1 SGHDT, CDR2 YYEEEE. The full variable domain, in which reference TRBV5-6 and TRBJ1-2 provide the parts outside the CDR3, is DAGVTQSPTHLIKTRGQQVTLRCSPKSGHDTVSWYQQALGQGPQFIFQYYEEEERQRGNFPDRFSGHQFPNYSSELNVNALLLGDSALYLCASSLVGRYYGYTFGSGTRLTVV.

The sample holds one count of this clone. This chain connects TRBV5-1 to TRBJ2-3, with D perhaps matching TRBD2 (6 bases). The CDR3 sequence is 17 residues long. V was cut by 0 bases and J by 4 bases, with 18 bases left in between. Germline V lookup: CDR1 SGHRS, CDR2 YFSETQ. This CDR3 is CASSLVSLARGADTQYF. The DNA for the CDR3 is TGCGCCAGCAGCTTGGTGTCCCTAGCGAGAGGGGCAGATACGCAGTATTTT.

The V and J genes are TRBV11-2 and TRBJ2-7; D remains ambiguous. V was cut by 0 bases and J by 3 bases, with 9 bases left in between. CDR3 length: 14 amino acids. Per the germline V gene, CDR1 is SGHAT and CDR2 is FQNNGV. CDR3 loop: CASSLDQWGYEQYF. The CDR3 DNA is TGTGCCAGCAGCTTAGATCAGTGGGGCTACGAGCAGTACTTC.

This chain links TRBV3-1 (or the pseudogene TRBV3-2) with TRBJ2-1; 7 bases agree with TRBD2. The CDR3 covers 16 residues. The germline V gene encodes CDR1 LGHDT and CDR2 YNNKEL (reference sequence). Losses at the gene ends were 0 bases for V and 4 bases for J; bases not matched to a gene: 6. CDR3 sequence (DNA): TGTGCCAGCAGCCAAGAGAACTCAGCGGGGTACAATGAGCAGTTCTTC. Its protein is CASSQENSAGYNEQFF.

The gene calls are TRBV11-2 and TRBJ1-6; D may be TRBD1 (6 bases). CDR1 and CDR2 from the germline V gene are SGHAT and FQNNGV. This CDR3 is 16 amino acids long. Trimming left V 5 bases short and J 8 bases short, with 19 bases between. CDR3 coding DNA: TGTGCCAGCAGCCTCTCCGGGACAATAGGGGATTCACCCCTCCACTTT. Protein: CASSLSGTIGDSPLHF. Looking up the rest from reference TRBV11-2 and TRBJ1-6 gives the full variable domain: EAGVAQSPRYKIIEKRQSVAFWCNPISGHATLYWYQQILGQGPKLLIQFQNNGVVDDSQLPKDRFSAERLKGVDSTLKIQPAKLEDSAVYLCASSLSGTIGDSPLHFGNGTRLTVT.

The CDR3 loop reads CASSNRQSPNSPLHF. For the CDR3, the DNA is TGTGCCAGCAGTAACCGACAGAGCCCTAATTCACCCCTCCACTTT. V is TRBV6-5 and J is TRBJ1-6; perhaps TRBD1 as D (5 bases). The germline CDR1 and CDR2 sequences are MNHEY and SVGAGI. Between the trimmed V and J ends, which lost 5 bases and 6 bases, there was a span of 14 bases. The CDR3 has 15 residues.

To note about this clone: Other DNA sequences in the same sample also yield this CDR3. This chain links TRBV5-1 with TRBJ1-1; TRBD1 matches 7 bases. Germline CDR1 is SGHRS and CDR2 is YFSETQ. The CDR3 loop spans 13 amino acids. The trim removed 6 bases at V and 4 bases at J, leaving 6 bases unmatched. CDR3 amino acids: CASNPAGGTEAFF. The DNA of the CDR3 is TGCGCCAGCAACCCGGCAGGGGGCACTGAAGCTTTCTTT.

This chain joins TRBV11-2 and TRBJ1-2; the match to TRBD1 covers 8 bases. J was trimmed by 4 bases and V by 5 bases; bases with no gene match: 3. CDR3 length: 13 amino acids. CDR1 and CDR2 (germline): SGHAT, FQNNGV. The CDR3 loop is CASSLGQGYGYTF. CDR3 in DNA: TGTGCCAGCAGCCTCGGACAGGGCTATGGCTACACCTTC.

The gene calls are TRBV10-3 and TRBJ1-4; D unclear. Trimming removed 2 bases at V and 3 bases at J, with 4 bases between. The CDR3 covers 13 residues. The V gene's germline CDR1 is ENHRY and CDR2 SYGVKD. CDR3 protein: CAISEASNEKLFF. CDR3 DNA: TGTGCCATCAGTGAGGCCTCTAATGAAAAACTGTTTTTT.

The rearrangement uses TRBV24-1 and TRBJ2-1; weak D call: TRBD2 (6 bases). Trimming took 2 bases from V and 3 from J, leaving 13 bases between them. This CDR3 comprises 16 residues. Germline V gene data show CDR1 as KGHDR and CDR2 as SFDVKD. The CDR3 sequence is CATSDSFGTLYNEQFF. The CDR3 nucleotides are TGTGCCACCAGTGATTCATTCGGGACTCTCTACAATGAGCAGTTCTTC.

This chain uses TRBV5-1 with TRBJ2-4; D not resolved. The ends were cut back, 0 bases at V and 15 bases at J, with 19 bases in the middle. This CDR3 is built from 14 residues. The germline V gene has CDR1 SGHRS and CDR2 YFSETQ. CDR3 residues: CASSLESEASTPYF. The CDR3 DNA reads TGCGCCAGCAGCTTGGAGTCCGAGGCCTCCACTCCGTACTTC.

This chain joins TRBV4-2 and TRBJ2-3; 12 bases agree with TRBD2. The germline gives CDR1 LGHNA, CDR2 YNFKEQ. CDR3 length: 16 amino acids. V trimming: 6 bases; J trimming: 2 bases; junction bases outside the gene matches: 6. The DNA of the CDR3 is TGTGCCAGCAGAGACGGACTAGCGGGATTCACAGATACGCAGTATTTT. Translating it yields CASRDGLAGFTDTQYF.

This rearrangement joins TRBV7-2 to TRBJ2-2; D unclear. V was shortened by 0 bases and J by 5 bases, with 10 bases between the two germline ends. CDR1 and CDR2 (germline): SGHTA, FQGNSA. CDR3 length: 15 amino acids. CDR3 sequence reads: CASSLAATFTGELFF. The CDR3 DNA follows: TGTGCCAGCAGCTTAGCGGCCACCTTTACCGGGGAGCTGTTTTTT.

The chain links TRBV30 to TRBJ1-5; tentatively, D is TRBD1 (6 bases). The germline CDR1 and CDR2 sequences are GTSNPN and SVGIG (reference sequence). The ends were cut back, 2 bases at V and 6 bases at J, with 11 bases in the middle. This CDR3 spans 13 amino acids. The CDR3 sequence: CAWSRTESQPQHF. The CDR3 nucleotides are TGTGCCTGGAGTAGGACAGAGAGTCAGCCCCAGCATTTT.

The chain has TRBV9 and TRBJ2-1; 14 positions match TRBD2. CDR3 length equals 19 residues. The germline V gene encodes CDR1 SGDLS and CDR2 YYNGEE. Unmatched junction bases numbered 12, after V lost 4 bases and J lost 3 bases. The CDR3 bases are TGTGCCAGCAGCCACCCTTGGAGACTAGCGGGGGGGCGCTACAATGAGCAGTTCTTC. Amino acid sequence: CASSHPWRLAGGRYNEQFF.

In DNA, the CDR3 is TGTGCCAGCAGGTCAAAAGGGGTAAATGAGCAGTTCTTC. Amino acids: CASRSKGVNEQFF. The chain is built from TRBV28 and TRBJ2-1; D is possibly TRBD1 (5 bases). The CDR3 loop spans 13 amino acids. The germline V and J ends were trimmed by 6 bases and 7 bases, with 13 bases remaining between them. Germline values: CDR1 MDHEN, CDR2 SYDVKM.

This chain links TRBV7-2 with TRBJ1-2; TRBD1 agrees at 8 bases. Germline-derived CDR1 and CDR2 are SGHTA and FQGNSA. The CDR3 runs to 17 residues. V lost 1 base, J lost 4 bases, and 11 bases stayed unmatched. CDR3 sequence (DNA): TGTGCCAGCAGCTTAGTAGGACAGGGCCCTAAAGGCTATGGCTACACCTTC. It translates to CASSLVGQGPKGYGYTF.

The chain employs TRBV27 and TRBJ2-7, with no clear D. There are 13 residues in the CDR3. Per the germline V gene, CDR1 is MNHEY and CDR2 is SMNVEV (reference sequence). Trimming left V 3 bases short and J 3 bases short, with 9 bases between. The CDR3 region is CASSFRPFYEQYF. In DNA form, the CDR3 reads TGTGCCAGCAGTTTCCGACCGTTCTACGAGCAGTACTTC.